A selection of T cell receptor beta chains follows, all from one sample in a study of PD-1 blockade in classical Hodgkin lymphoma. TCRdb's table, derived via immunoSEQ multiplex PCR, lists solely in-frame clones and lacks some. The sample has more than 9,500 clones, roughly three quarters seen once. The sequencing used CD4+ T cells from blood, collected at baseline. These TCRs come from a human donor with classical Hodgkin lymphoma. The CDR3 runs from the conserved cysteine through the conserved F or W. Fields, in order: D gene, clone size, J gene, CDR3 length, V gene, CDR3 DNA, CDR3 protein. A D gene is named only where the DNA matches it firmly. Only part of the rows carry a size: once, few, many, or a class if the clone is expanded.

TRBD1,-,TRBJ1-5,15,TRBV7-2,TGTGCCAGCAGCTTAGGGGACAGCTCCAATCAGCCCCAGCATTTT,CASSLGDSSNQPQHF
-,-,TRBJ2-7,16,TRBV6-6,TGTGCCAGCAGCAGGCTGGGCGAACGGTTGATCTACGAGCAGTACTTC,CASSRLGERLIYEQYF
TRBD1,-,TRBJ2-1,16,TRBV11-2,TGTGCCAGCAGCTTAGACGGGGACAGCCACCTCAATGAGCAGTTCTTC,CASSLDGDSHLNEQFF
TRBD1,-,TRBJ1-1,15,TRBV19,TGTGCCAGTAGTATGCTCGGACAGGGTGCGACTGAAGCTTTCTTT,CASSMLGQGATEAFF
TRBD1,few,TRBJ1-5,15,TRBV4-3,TGCGCCAGCAGCCTTAGTAGGGACAGCGATCAGCCCCAGCATTTT,CASSLSRDSDQPQHF
TRBD1,-,TRBJ2-7,17,TRBV10-3,TGTGCCATCAGTGAGCCGACTTGGACAGGGGCCGACTACGAGCAGTACTTC,CAISEPTWTGADYEQYF
TRBD2,once,TRBJ2-3,17,TRBV7-2,TGTGCCAGCAGCTTAGAGGGTAGCGGGGACCTCACAGATACGCAGTATTTT,CASSLEGSGDLTDTQYF
TRBD2,-,TRBJ2-5,14,TRBV2,TGTGCCAGCAGACTAGCGGGGGTGCAAGAGACCCAGTACTTC,CASRLAGVQETQYF
-,-,TRBJ2-7,12,TRBV29-1,TGCAGCGTTGAATACGGGGGTCACGAGCAGTACTTC,CSVEYGGHEQYF
TRBD1,-,TRBJ1-5,15,TRBV4-3,TGCGCCAGCAGTGGACAGGTGGGAGGAAATCAGCCCCAGCATTTT,CASSGQVGGNQPQHF
-,once,TRBJ2-7,16,TRBV5-6,TGTGCCAGCAGCTTGTTGGACGGGGGCCGATCCTACGAGCAGTACTTC,CASSLLDGGRSYEQYF
TRBD1,-,TRBJ2-1,15,TRBV28,TGTGCCAGCAGTTCTGGACAGGGGGCGTTTGATGAGCAGTTCTTC,CASSSGQGAFDEQFF
TRBD1,-,TRBJ1-3,17,TRBV13,TGTGCCAGCAGACGAGACAAACAGGGGGCCTCTGGAAACACCATATATTTT,CASRRDKQGASGNTIYF
-,-,TRBJ1-5,17,TRBV4-3,TGCGCCAGCAGCCAAGATTACGGCAGGGTCTTCAATCAGCCCCAGCATTTT,CASSQDYGRVFNQPQHF
-,once,TRBJ2-5,15,TRBV7-2,TGTGCCAGCAGCTTAAATAGGGGGAGGGGGGAGACCCAGTACTTC,CASSLNRGRGETQYF
TRBD1,-,TRBJ1-4,14,TRBV5-1,TGCGCCAGCGGACAGGGTGGTCCTAATGAAAAACTGTTTTTT,CASGQGGPNEKLFF
-,once,TRBJ2-5,15,TRBV5-6,TGTGCCAGCAGCTTCTCGGGACAAGGGGGAGAGACCCAGTACTTC,CASSFSGQGGETQYF
TRBD1,-,TRBJ2-2,15,TRBV2,TGTGCCAGCAGGTGGTCAGGGGGTGTTCCCGGGGAGCTGTTTTTT,CASRWSGGVPGELFF
TRBD1,-,TRBJ2-7,14,TRBV28,TGTGCCAGCAGCACCGGGGACAGGGACTACGAGCAGTACTTC,CASSTGDRDYEQYF
-,-,TRBJ2-2,17,TRBV5-1,TGCGCCAGCAGCTTGCTAGCCGGACGGTTGAACACCGGGGAGCTGTTTTTT,CASSLLAGRLNTGELFF
-,-,TRBJ1-2,13,TRBV28,TGTGCCAGCACCATTGCAGGGAACTATGGCTACACCTTC,CASTIAGNYGYTF
TRBD1,-,TRBJ2-7,15,TRBV19,TGTGCCAGTAGTATAGGAGGGACAGGCTCCTACGAGCAGTACTTC,CASSIGGTGSYEQYF
TRBD1,-,TRBJ1-2,14,TRBV9,TGTGCCAGCAGCGCCGGGACAGTAAGCTATGGCTACACCTTC,CASSAGTVSYGYTF
TRBD1,few,TRBJ1-1,12,TRBV5-1,TGCGCCAGCAGCTTTACAGGGGGTGAAGCTTTCTTT,CASSFTGGEAFF
TRBD2,-,TRBJ2-1,16,TRBV6-6,TGTGCCAGCAGTCGACTAGCGGGGGGATCCTACAATGAGCAGTTCTTC,CASSRLAGGSYNEQFF
-,-,TRBJ2-7,12,TRBV29-1,TGCAGCGTTGAAAGGGATCCCTACGAGCAGTACTTC,CSVERDPYEQYF
-,-,TRBJ1-6,17,TRBV9,TGTGCCAGCAGCGTAGGAGCCCCGGGCTACTATAATTCACCCCTCCACTTT,CASSVGAPGYYNSPLHF
-,-,TRBJ2-3,14,TRBV7-6,TGTGCCAGCAGCCCGAGGACAGTCAGGGATACGCAGTATTTT,CASSPRTVRDTQYF
TRBD1,-,TRBJ2-5,17,TRBV4-1,TGCGCCAGCAGCCAGATTTTGGCAGGGGGCAATCTAGGAGAGCAGTACTTC,CASSQILAGGNLGEQYF
TRBD1,-,TRBJ1-5,15,TRBV6-4,TGTGCCAGCAGTGACCCGGACAGGGGAAAGCAGCCCCAGCATTTT,CASSDPDRGKQPQHF
-,-,TRBJ1-2,14,TRBV6-1,TGTGCCAGCAGCGAAAGTCGGGGGGCTTATGGCTACACCTTC,CASSESRGAYGYTF
-,-,TRBJ1-5,15,TRBV4-3,TGCGCCAGCAGCCAAGACGTCCGGGGTTGGCAGCCCCAGCATTTT,CASSQDVRGWQPQHF
TRBD2,-,TRBJ2-7,16,TRBV2,TGTGCCACGGGTGGGACTAGCGCTCTCGGGGTCCACGAGCAGTACTTC,CATGGTSALGVHEQYF
-,-,TRBJ2-6,17,TRBV5-1,TGCGCCAGCAGCTTCGGGGCGTATAGGTCTGGGGCCAACGTCCTGACTTTC,CASSFGAYRSGANVLTF
-,-,TRBJ2-3,11,TRBV20-1,TGCAGTGCTACCAGCACAGATACGCAGTATTTT,CSATSTDTQYF
TRBD1,once,TRBJ2-5,16,TRBV7-8,TGTGCCAGCAGCCTAAATGCGGGACAGGGAGGGGAGACCCAGTACTTC,CASSLNAGQGGETQYF
TRBD1,-,TRBJ2-7,13,TRBV10-3,TGTGCCATCAAAGACAGGGGGCAACACGAGCAGTACTTC,CAIKDRGQHEQYF
-,-,TRBJ2-2,13,TRBV19,TGTGCCAGTAGTATTCAGAGGACCGGGGAGCTGTTTTTT,CASSIQRTGELFF
TRBD2,-,TRBJ2-7,18,TRBV7-6,TGTGCCAGCAGCTCACAATCCTTTCTAGCGGGGTCCGCCTACGAGCAGTACTTC,CASSSQSFLAGSAYEQYF
-,-,TRBJ1-1,12,TRBV5-5,TGTGCCAGCAGCTTGATGGACACTGAAGCTTTCTTT,CASSLMDTEAFF